These 4 T cell receptor beta chains came from one sample sequenced in a study of radiotherapy plus CTLA-4 blockade in lung cancer. Only in-frame clones appear in the TCRdb table, and some are missing; sequencing was by immunoSEQ multiplex PCR. The sample records about 85,000 clones, 70% to 90% being singletons. The sample was peripheral blood, taken from a patient treated with radiotherapy plus ipilimumab. The origin of the receptors is a human donor with non-small cell lung cancer who had a partial response to radiotherapy plus ipilimumab.

The chain is built from TRBV11-2 and TRBJ2-1, with D possibly TRBD2 on 5 matching bases. This CDR3 region has 13 residues. V lost 5 bases and J 6 bases, leaving 11 bases between the germline ends. In germline, CDR1 is SGHAT, CDR2 FQNNGV. The CDR3 region is CASSQGLANEQFF. In nucleotides, the CDR3 is TGTGCCAGCAGCCAAGGACTCGCCAATGAGCAGTTCTTC.

The chain has TRBV13 and TRBJ2-7, with a weak D call TRBD1 (5 bases). Germline V lookup: CDR1 PRHDT, CDR2 FYEKMQ (reference sequence). The CDR3 has 15 amino acids. Trimming took 2 bases from V and 1 from J, leaving 12 bases between them. CDR3 DNA: TGTGCCAGCAGCTTAAGACGACAGAGATCCTACGAGCAGTACTTC. Translation gives CASSLRRQRSYEQYF.

This sequence joins TRBV9 and TRBJ2-5, with 10 bases fitting TRBD1. The closer fit of TRBJ2-7 to the DNA end suggests the J call may be wrong. The CDR3 runs to 12 residues. The V gene's germline CDR1 is SGDLS and CDR2 YYNGEE. The CDR3 coding sequence is TGTGCCAGCAGCCGGGACAGGGGCGAGCAGTACTTC. Amino acids: CASSRDRGEQYF.

The V call is TRBV5-8, the J call TRBJ1-3; no reliable D call. In germline, CDR1 is SGHTS, CDR2 YDEGEE. Trimming took 2 bases from V and 0 from J, leaving 12 bases between them. The CDR3 length is 16 residues. CDR3 nucleotide sequence: TGTGCCAGCAGCTTTCCCCGACGGAGCTCTGGAAACACCATATATTTT. Amino acids: CASSFPRRSSGNTIYF.